Below, one T cell receptor (beta chain) is given with its context. Its antigen is as yet unknown. With 0 bases removed from V and 4 bases from J, the gap between germline ends came to 12 bases. This CDR3 has 15 residues. The germline V gene encodes CDR1 LNHNV and CDR2 YYDKDF (reference sequence). This entry belongs to a study of T-cell memory formation after mild COVID-19. Study results and limitations: Researchers could not confirm that second-wave clones peaking on day 37 targeted SARS-CoV-2.

TCRdb re-called the 5' RACE reads with MiXCR, one entry per CDR3 protein. This sample has 100,000 to 150,000 distinct CDR3 sequences, with 15% to 20% found just once. The clonotype originates from a man in his late teens or twenties who had mild COVID-19 (a few samples of this study predate the infection). Cell type and time point are not known. Sequences were obtained from PBMCs or a T cell subset sorted from them (not recorded which). The rearrangement joins TRBV15 to TRBJ1-2; tentative D call: TRBD1 (5 bases). The CDR3 spells CATSRDLQGGYGYTF. The CDR3 bases are TGTGCCACCAGCAGAGATTTGCAGGGCGGCTATGGCTACACCTTC.